The following is a T cell receptor (beta chain) sequence with its context. Method: immunoSEQ multiplex PCR; TCRdb's copy keeps in-frame clones and lacks some. The sample yields approximately 180,000 clones, approximately 80% seen once. The sample comes from a study of blood T cell repertoires in COVID-19. For the study at large: The United States, Italy and Spain supplied acute and convalescent COVID-19 samples.

Germline lookup yields CDR1 MNHEY and CDR2 SMNVEV (reference sequence). The CDR3 loop spans 11 amino acids. V was shortened by 5 bases and J by 7 bases, with 6 bases between the two germline ends. Input material: peripheral blood. The receptor was derived from a woman in her thirties or forties with COVID-19, enrolled during active disease. The chain carries TRBV27 and TRBJ2-1; no firm D call. CDR3 sequence (DNA): TGTGCCAGCAGTACCACTAATGAGCAGTTCTTC. Its protein is CASSTTNEQFF.